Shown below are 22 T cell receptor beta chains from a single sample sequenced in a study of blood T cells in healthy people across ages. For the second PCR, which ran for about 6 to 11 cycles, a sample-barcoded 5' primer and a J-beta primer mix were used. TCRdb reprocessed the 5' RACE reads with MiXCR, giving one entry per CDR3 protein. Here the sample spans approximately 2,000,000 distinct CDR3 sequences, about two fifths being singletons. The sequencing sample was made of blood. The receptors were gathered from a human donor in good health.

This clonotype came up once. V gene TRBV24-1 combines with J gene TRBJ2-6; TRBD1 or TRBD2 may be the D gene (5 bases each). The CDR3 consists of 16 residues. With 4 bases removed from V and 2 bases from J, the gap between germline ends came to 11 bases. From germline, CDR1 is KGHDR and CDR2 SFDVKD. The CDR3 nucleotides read TGTGCCACCAGTGAAGCCCGGGACGCTGGGGCCAACGTCCTGACTTTC. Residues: CATSEARDAGANVLTF.

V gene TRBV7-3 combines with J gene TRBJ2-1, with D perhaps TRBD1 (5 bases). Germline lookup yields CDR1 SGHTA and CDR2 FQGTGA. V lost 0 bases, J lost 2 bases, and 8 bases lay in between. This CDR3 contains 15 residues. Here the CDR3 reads CASSLTVDTYNEQFF. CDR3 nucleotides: TGTGCCAGCAGCTTAACTGTGGACACCTACAATGAGCAGTTCTTC.

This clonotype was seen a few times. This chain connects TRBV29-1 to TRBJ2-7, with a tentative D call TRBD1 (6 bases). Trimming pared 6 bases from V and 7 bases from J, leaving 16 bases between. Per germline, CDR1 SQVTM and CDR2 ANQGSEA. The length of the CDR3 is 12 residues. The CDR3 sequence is CSVGRGLGEQYF. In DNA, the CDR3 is TGCAGCGTCGGCAGGGGTTTGGGGGAGCAGTACTTC.

The CDR3 DNA sequence: TGTGCCAGCAGCCGCGATAAGGACAGAGAAGACTACGAGCAGTACTTC. It yields the protein CASSRDKDREDYEQYF. The chain combines TRBV4-2 with TRBJ2-7, with D tentatively TRBD1 (6 bases). The germline CDR1 and CDR2 sequences are LGHNA and YNFKEQ. There are 16 residues in the CDR3. The V gene lost 4 bases and the J gene lost 3 bases, with 19 bases spanning the gap.

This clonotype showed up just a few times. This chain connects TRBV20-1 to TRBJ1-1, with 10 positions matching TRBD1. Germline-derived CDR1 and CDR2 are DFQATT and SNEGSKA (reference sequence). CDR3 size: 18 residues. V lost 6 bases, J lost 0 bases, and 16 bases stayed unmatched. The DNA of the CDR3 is TGCAGTGCCCGGACAGGGGGAGGACGAAAGGTGCTGAACACTGAAGCTTTCTTT. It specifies CSARTGGGRKVLNTEAFF.

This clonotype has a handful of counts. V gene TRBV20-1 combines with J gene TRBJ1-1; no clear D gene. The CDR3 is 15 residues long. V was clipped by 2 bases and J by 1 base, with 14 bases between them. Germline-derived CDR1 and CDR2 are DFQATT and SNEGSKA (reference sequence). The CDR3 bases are TGCAGTGCTAGACCATCCTGGATTCAGAACACTGAAGCTTTCTTT. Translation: CSARPSWIQNTEAFF.

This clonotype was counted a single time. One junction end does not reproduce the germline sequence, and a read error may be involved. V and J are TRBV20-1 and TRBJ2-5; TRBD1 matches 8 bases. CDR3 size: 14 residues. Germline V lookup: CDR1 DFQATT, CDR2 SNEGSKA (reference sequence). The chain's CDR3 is CSARDRVTQGTQYF. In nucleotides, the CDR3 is TGCAGTGCTAGGGACAGGGTGACCCAAGGGACCCAGTACTTC.

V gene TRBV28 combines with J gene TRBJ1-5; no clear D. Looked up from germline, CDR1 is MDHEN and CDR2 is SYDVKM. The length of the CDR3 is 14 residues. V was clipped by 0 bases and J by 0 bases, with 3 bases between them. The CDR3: CASSLWASNQPQHF. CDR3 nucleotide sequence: TGTGCCAGCAGTTTATGGGCTAGCAATCAGCCCCAGCATTTT.

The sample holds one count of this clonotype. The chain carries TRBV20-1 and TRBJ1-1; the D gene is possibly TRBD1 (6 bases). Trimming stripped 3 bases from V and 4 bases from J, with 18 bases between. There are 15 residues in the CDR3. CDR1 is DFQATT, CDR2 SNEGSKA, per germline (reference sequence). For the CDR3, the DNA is TGCAGTGCTAGGGCCCTCGGACAGTTTCTCACTGAAGCTTTCTTT. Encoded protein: CSARALGQFLTEAFF.

In DNA, the CDR3 is TGTGCCAGTAAAGACCGGGACAGGGGGGGTAGCAATCAGCCCCAGCATTTT. The encoded protein is CASKDRDRGGSNQPQHF. The chain carries TRBV19 and TRBJ1-5; 11 positions match TRBD1. V gave up 7 bases and J gave up 0 bases; unmatched junction bases: 8. The CDR3 has 17 amino acids. Looked up from germline, CDR1 is LNHDA and CDR2 is SQIVND (reference sequence).

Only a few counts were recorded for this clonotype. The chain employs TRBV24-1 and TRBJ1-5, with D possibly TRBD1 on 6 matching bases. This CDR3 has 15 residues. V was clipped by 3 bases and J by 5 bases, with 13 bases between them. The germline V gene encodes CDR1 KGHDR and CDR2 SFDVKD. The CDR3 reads CATSDPGGDDQPQHF. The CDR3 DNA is TGTGCCACCAGTGATCCTGGGGGCGATGATCAGCCCCAGCATTTT.

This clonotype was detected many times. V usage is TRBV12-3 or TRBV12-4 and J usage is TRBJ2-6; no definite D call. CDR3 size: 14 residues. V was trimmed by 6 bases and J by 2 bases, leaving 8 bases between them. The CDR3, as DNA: TGTGCCAGCAGCTTATCAACTGGGGCCAACGTCCTGACTTTC. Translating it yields CASSLSTGANVLTF.

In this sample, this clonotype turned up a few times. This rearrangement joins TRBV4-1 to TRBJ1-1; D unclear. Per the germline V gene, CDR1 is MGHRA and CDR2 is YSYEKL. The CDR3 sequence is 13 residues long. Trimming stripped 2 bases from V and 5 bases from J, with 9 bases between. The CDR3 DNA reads TGCGCCAGCAGCCAAAGCCCAGGTACTGAAGCTTTCTTT. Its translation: CASSQSPGTEAFF.

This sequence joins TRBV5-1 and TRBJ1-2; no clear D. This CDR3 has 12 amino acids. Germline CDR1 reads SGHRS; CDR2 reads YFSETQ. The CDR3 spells CATRVGNYGYTF. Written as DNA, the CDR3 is TGCGCAACCAGAGTTGGCAACTATGGCTACACCTTC.

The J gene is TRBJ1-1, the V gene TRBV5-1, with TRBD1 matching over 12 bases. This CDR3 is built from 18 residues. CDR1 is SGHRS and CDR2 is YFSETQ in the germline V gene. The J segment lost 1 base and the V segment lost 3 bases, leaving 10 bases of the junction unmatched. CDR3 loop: CASSSAPGQGAANTEAFF. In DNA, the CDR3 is TGCGCCAGCAGCTCGGCACCGGGACAGGGGGCGGCGAACACTGAAGCTTTCTTT. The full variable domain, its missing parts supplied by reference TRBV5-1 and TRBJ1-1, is KAGVTQTPRYLIKTRGQQVTLSCSPISGHRSVSWYQQTPGQGLQFLFEYFSETQRNKGNFPGRFSGRQFSNSRSEMNVSTLELGDSALYLCASSSAPGQGAANTEAFFGQGTRLTVV.

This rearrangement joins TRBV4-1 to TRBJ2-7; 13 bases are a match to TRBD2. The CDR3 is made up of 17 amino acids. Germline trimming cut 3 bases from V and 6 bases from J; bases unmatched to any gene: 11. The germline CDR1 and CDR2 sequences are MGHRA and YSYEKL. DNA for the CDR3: TGCGCCAGCAGCCACCTTGGACTAGCGGGGGACCAGCGCGAGCAGTACTTC. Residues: CASSHLGLAGDQREQYF.

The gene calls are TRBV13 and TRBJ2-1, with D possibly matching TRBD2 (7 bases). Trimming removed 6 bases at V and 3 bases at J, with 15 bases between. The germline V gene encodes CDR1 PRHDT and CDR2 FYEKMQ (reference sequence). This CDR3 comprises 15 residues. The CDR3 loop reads CASRFGGLNYNEQFF. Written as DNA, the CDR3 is TGTGCCAGCAGATTCGGGGGGCTGAACTACAATGAGCAGTTCTTC.

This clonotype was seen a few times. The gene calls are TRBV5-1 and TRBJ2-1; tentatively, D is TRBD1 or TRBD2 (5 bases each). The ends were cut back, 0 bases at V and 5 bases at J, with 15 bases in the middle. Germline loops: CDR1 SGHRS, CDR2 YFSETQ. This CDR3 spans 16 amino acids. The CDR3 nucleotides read TGCGCCAGCAGCTTGGGCAACTTGCAGGGAGACAATGAGCAGTTCTTC. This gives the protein CASSLGNLQGDNEQFF.

The CDR3 reads CASSLVPGIEAFF. Written as DNA, the CDR3 is TGTGCCAGCAGCTTAGTTCCAGGAATTGAAGCTTTCTTT. The chain uses TRBV7-2 and TRBJ1-1, with no clear D. Germline V gene data show CDR1 as SGHTA and CDR2 as FQGNSA. This CDR3 has 13 amino acids. Trimming took off 1 base at V and 7 bases at J, with 10 bases between the two ends.

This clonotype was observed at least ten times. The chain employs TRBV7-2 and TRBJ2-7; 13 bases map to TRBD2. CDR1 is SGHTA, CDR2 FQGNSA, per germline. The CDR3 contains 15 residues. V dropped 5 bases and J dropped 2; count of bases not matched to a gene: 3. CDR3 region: CASSPTSGGAYEQYF. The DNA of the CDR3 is TGTGCCAGCAGCCCTACTAGCGGGGGGGCCTACGAGCAGTACTTC.

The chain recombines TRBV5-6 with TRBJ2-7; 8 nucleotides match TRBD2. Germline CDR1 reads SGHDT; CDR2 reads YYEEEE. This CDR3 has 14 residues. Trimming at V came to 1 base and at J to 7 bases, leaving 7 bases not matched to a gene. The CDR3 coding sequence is TGTGCCAGCAGCTTGTTTAGCGGGGAGGAGGAGCAGTACTTC. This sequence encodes CASSLFSGEEEQYF. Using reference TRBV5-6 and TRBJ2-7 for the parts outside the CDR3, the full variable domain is DAGVTQSPTHLIKTRGQQVTLRCSPKSGHDTVSWYQQALGQGPQFIFQYYEEEERQRGNFPDRFSGHQFPNYSSELNVNALLLGDSALYLCASSLFSGEEEQYFGPGTRLTVT.

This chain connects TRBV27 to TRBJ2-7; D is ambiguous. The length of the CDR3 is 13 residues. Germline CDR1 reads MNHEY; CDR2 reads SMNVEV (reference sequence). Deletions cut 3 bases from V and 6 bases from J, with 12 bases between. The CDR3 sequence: CASSFALGFEQYF. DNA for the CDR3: TGTGCCAGCAGTTTTGCCCTTGGGTTCGAGCAGTACTTC.